Below, 17 T cell receptor beta chains from the same sample are listed, as sequenced in a study of cytomegalovirus exposure and HLA in healthy donors. Primers: 60 Vbeta forward and 13 Jbeta reverse. The table came from immunoSEQ multiplex PCR; TCRdb's copy has only in-frame clones and leaves some out. The data show 150,000 to 200,000 clones, approximately 80% seen once. Sequenced input: PBMCs. These receptors were obtained from a woman in her thirties or forties in good health and CMV-seropositive.

This sequence joins TRBV11-3 and TRBJ2-2; D is unclear. This CDR3 has 17 residues. With 0 bases removed from V and 1 base from J, the gap between germline ends came to 12 bases. Germline CDR1 reads SGHNT; CDR2 reads YENEEA. The CDR3 spells CASSLESFLVNTGELFF. CDR3 sequence (DNA): TGTGCCAGCAGCTTAGAGAGTTTTTTGGTGAACACCGGGGAGCTGTTTTTT.

The chain is built from TRBV9 and TRBJ1-2; maybe TRBD1 (5 bases). V dropped 0 bases and J dropped 4 bases, with 10 bases sitting between them. Germline CDR1 is SGDLS and CDR2 is YYNGEE. The CDR3 covers 14 residues. This chain's CDR3 is CASSVGGVGYGYTF. Written as DNA, the CDR3 is TGTGCCAGCAGCGTAGGGGGGGTAGGCTATGGCTACACCTTC.

V gene TRBV9 combines with J gene TRBJ1-2; 8 nucleotides agree with TRBD1. CDR1 is SGDLS and CDR2 is YYNGEE in the germline V gene. Trimming took 2 bases from V and 6 from J; bases not matched to a gene: 0. CDR3 length: 12 residues. CDR3 in DNA: TGTGCCAGCAGCGTGACAGGGGATGGCTACACCTTC. It specifies CASSVTGDGYTF.

The gene calls are TRBV15 and TRBJ2-5; D unresolved. CDR3 size: 15 residues. Germline V gene lookup returns CDR1 LNHNV and CDR2 YYDKDF (reference sequence). Trimming cost V 0 bases and J 5 bases, with 13 bases left between them. CDR3 nucleotide sequence: TGTGCCACCAGCAGAGATCGAGACCCGACTGAGACCCAGTACTTC. Translating gives CATSRDRDPTETQYF.

This chain's CDR3 is CASSLSSGSDTQYF. The CDR3 nucleotides read TGTGCCAGCAGCTTGAGCTCCGGGTCAGATACGCAGTATTTT. V gene TRBV5-6 combines with J gene TRBJ2-3; D is undetermined. Germline V gene sequence: CDR1 SGHDT, CDR2 YYEEEE. The CDR3 runs 14 residues. With 1 base removed from V and 4 bases from J, the gap between germline ends came to 10 bases.

The chain has TRBV18 and TRBJ1-1; D is undetermined. The V end lost 5 bases, the J end lost 7 bases, and 11 bases lay between the germline ends. Per the germline V gene, CDR1 is KGHSH and CDR2 is LQKENI. The CDR3 is 12 amino acids. The CDR3 DNA sequence: TGTGCCAGCTCAGGAGAGGGCCTTGAAGCTTTCTTT. Protein product: CASSGEGLEAFF.

This clone was seen only a few times. CDR3 amino acids: CASSPGRASGRYEQYF. As DNA, the CDR3 is TGTGCCAGCTCACCGGGTCGAGCTAGCGGGAGGTACGAGCAGTACTTC. The chain combines TRBV18 with TRBJ2-7, with TRBD2 identical over 11 bases. This CDR3 has 16 residues. The V segment lost 3 bases and the J segment 4 bases; nucleotides outside the gene matches: 8. Germline CDR1 reads KGHSH; CDR2 reads LQKENI.

The chain combines TRBV29-1 with TRBJ2-1, with 14 positions matching TRBD2. The CDR3 is 15 amino acids. CDR1 and CDR2 from the germline V gene are SQVTM and ANQGSEA. The V and J ends lost 2 bases and 5 bases, in that order; junction bases with no gene match: 2. Here the CDR3 DNA reads TGCAGCGTTGAAAGGGGACTAGCGGGAGACAATGAGCAGTTCTTC. Translated: CSVERGLAGDNEQFF.

The chain combines TRBV5-4 with TRBJ2-7; 8 bases are a match to TRBD2. Trimming cost V 1 base and J 5 bases; bases outside gene matches: 8. Germline V CDR1 and CDR2: SGHNT, YYREEE (reference sequence). CDR3 length: 15 amino acids. CDR3 residues: CASSLTGTRVHEQYF. The CDR3 coding sequence is TGTGCCAGCAGCTTGACCGGGACTAGGGTCCACGAGCAGTACTTC. Using reference TRBV5-4 and TRBJ2-7 for the parts outside the CDR3, the full variable domain is ETGVTQSPTHLIKTRGQQVTLRCSSQSGHNTVSWYQQALGQGPQFIFQYYREEENGRGNFPPRFSGLQFPNYSSELNVNALELDDSALYLCASSLTGTRVHEQYFGPGTRLTVT.

The chain couples TRBV5-1 to TRBJ1-3; D is unresolved. V lost 0 bases, J lost 1 base, and 14 bases lay in between. The CDR3 has 17 amino acids. The germline CDR1 and CDR2 sequences are SGHRS and YFSETQ. The CDR3 region is CASSLGLGGRSGNTIYF. As DNA, the CDR3 is TGCGCCAGCAGCTTGGGTCTAGGAGGGCGGTCTGGAAACACCATATATTTT.

V usage is TRBV19 and J usage is TRBJ2-5; 7 nucleotides agree with TRBD2. The CDR3 has 14 amino acids. Germline trimming cut 7 bases from V and 0 bases from J; bases unmatched to any gene: 5. The germline CDR1 and CDR2 sequences are LNHDA and SQIVND (reference sequence). The CDR3 sequence: CASMAGEDQETQYF. In DNA form, the CDR3 reads TGTGCCAGTATGGCGGGGGAGGACCAAGAGACCCAGTACTTC.

The gene calls are TRBV7-2 and TRBJ2-7; TRBD1 matches at 9 bases. The CDR3 has 16 residues. V dropped 4 bases and J dropped 5; count of bases not matched to a gene: 12. Germline CDR1 SGHTA, CDR2 FQGNSA. The CDR3: CASSSFTGQGSNEQYF. DNA of the CDR3: TGTGCCAGCAGCTCATTTACGGGACAGGGCAGCAACGAGCAGTACTTC.

The V and J genes are TRBV29-1 and TRBJ1-2; 8 bases map to TRBD1. Germline values: CDR1 SQVTM, CDR2 ANQGSEA. The CDR3 is made up of 12 amino acids. V lost 6 bases to trimming and J lost 6 bases; unmatched junction nucleotides: 6. CDR3 sequence (DNA): TGCAGCGTCCCCCAGGGGGCGCATGGCTACACCTTC. Its translation is CSVPQGAHGYTF. Full variable domain (outside the CDR3, taken from reference TRBV29-1 and TRBJ1-2): SAVISQKPSRDICQRGTSLTIQCQVDSQVTMMFWYRQQPGQSLTLIATANQGSEATYESGFVIDKFPISRPNLTFSTLTVSNMSPEDSSIYLCSVPQGAHGYTFGSGTRLTVV.

This clone was seen once. This sequence joins TRBV18 and TRBJ1-2; perhaps TRBD1 as D (5 bases). Germline V lookup: CDR1 KGHSH, CDR2 LQKENI. V was clipped by 3 bases and J by 0 bases, with 11 bases between them. There are 15 residues in the CDR3. This chain's CDR3 is CASSPDSDANYGYTF. DNA of the CDR3: TGTGCCAGCTCACCCGACAGCGACGCTAACTATGGCTACACCTTC.

This clone was observed a single time. This chain links TRBV29-1 with TRBJ1-3; TRBD1 agrees at 9 bases. The CDR3 is made up of 16 amino acids. The V gene's germline CDR1 is SQVTM and CDR2 ANQGSEA. V shed 6 bases and J 1 base; nucleotides not matched to a gene: 10. As DNA, the CDR3 is TGCAGCGTGGATGACAGGGGGACCGGTTCTGGAAACACCATATATTTT. Translation gives CSVDDRGTGSGNTIYF.

This chain uses TRBV6-1 with TRBJ1-6; 7 nucleotides align to TRBD1. This CDR3 has 15 residues. Germline V gene data show CDR1 as MNHNS and CDR2 as SASEGT. The V segment lost 7 bases and the J segment 6 bases; nucleotides outside the gene matches: 9. CDR3 nucleotides: TGTGCCAGCACCCCGGGGGCAGGGGGTAATTCACCCCTCCACTTT. This codes for CASTPGAGGNSPLHF.

The genes are TRBV6-5 and TRBJ2-5, with D possibly matching TRBD2 (6 bases). The V end lost 7 bases, the J end lost 1 base, and 13 bases lay between the germline ends. The CDR3 runs 14 residues. CDR1 and CDR2 (germline): MNHEY, SVGAGI. CDR3 loop: CASTQAGTQETQYF. CDR3 nucleotides: TGTGCCAGCACCCAAGCGGGTACCCAAGAGACCCAGTACTTC.